The present T cell receptor (beta chain) was sequenced within a study of human T cells and chemical hapten exposure. Regarding the study as a whole: Counts of TCRs above 1 in 1000 frequency stayed unchanged with DPC sensitization.

This CDR3 spans 17 amino acids. V was shortened by 3 bases and J by 3 bases, with 15 bases between the two germline ends. From germline, CDR1 is KGHSH and CDR2 LQKENI. TCRdb recomputed calls from the RACE reads with MiXCR, one row per CDR3 protein. The data contain around 300,000 distinct CDR3 sequences, 5% to 6.5% of them singletons. This clonotype was seen only a few times. Its cognate antigen is unknown. The sample's time point: pre-sensitization, week 0. The treatment here: therapeutic diphenylcyclopropenone sensitization with weekly scalp DPC. Alopecia patients deemed DPC-suitable, aged 18 to 70, excluding pregnancy.

The TCR comes from a woman aged 18 to 35 with alopecia areata. Some clones in this sample may be carry-over from other donors' samples. The sample was whole blood, taken in connection with sensitization to the hapten diphenylcyclopropenone (DPC). The chain combines TRBV18 with TRBJ2-6; possible D gene TRBD1, 5 bases. The CDR3 nucleotides read TGTGCCAGCTCACCGCGCAACTCAGGGCTTGGGGCCAACGTCCTGACTTTC. Its protein product is CASSPRNSGLGANVLTF.